This TCR beta chain was observed in a study of T cells in Graves' hyperthyroidism and ophthalmopathy. Broader study findings: Most thyroid-expanded clonotypes above 0.001 were also found in blood.

There are 14 residues in the CDR3. Trimming pared 2 bases from V and 5 bases from J, leaving 9 bases between. On this clonotype: Its antigen is as yet unknown.

RNA transcripts yielded amplified TCR beta CDR3 regions. In the first-round RT-PCR of the TCR CDR3, the HTBI primer set was used. MiXCR was run by TCRdb on the multiplex PCR reads, yielding one entry per CDR3 protein. Here the sample spans about 580,000 distinct CDR3 sequences, 46% being singletons. This sequence originates from a young woman with Graves' hyperthyroidism. The V and J genes are TRBV12-3 or TRBV12-4 and TRBJ1-4, with TRBD1 as a possible D gene (5 bases). Sequencing was carried out using peripheral blood or thyroid tissue (not recorded which). CDR3 residues: CASSLRGRNEKLFF. Written as DNA, the CDR3 is TGTGCCAGCAGTTTAAGGGGACGAAATGAAAAACTGTTTTTT.